Listed below are T cell receptor beta chains from one sample, sequenced in a study of T cell responses to AZD1222 COVID-19 vaccine. Assay: immunoSEQ multiplex PCR; the TCRdb copy retains only in-frame clones and omits some. The repertoire holds some 120,000 clones, with about 87% as singletons. Specimen: peripheral blood, collected on day 0 of AZD1222 vaccination. The origin of the receptors is an adult in good health. CDR3s include the opening cysteine and the closing phenylalanine or tryptophan. The order of the fields is clone size, V gene, J gene, D gene, CDR3 DNA, CDR3 protein. A D gene is named only where the DNA matches it firmly. Some rows have no size entry. The others give once, few or many, or a class for an expanded clone.

few	TRBV7-2	TRBJ1-6	NA	TGTGCCAGCAGCTCCCGGGGTAGGGGCGGGTCACCCCTCCACTTT	CASSSRGRGGSPLHF
NA	TRBV7-2	TRBJ2-3	NA	TGTGCCAGCAGCCAGGGACTCTCCCGCTTCACAGATACGCAGTATTTT	CASSQGLSRFTDTQYF
NA	TRBV5-6	TRBJ2-7	NA	TGTGCCAGCAGCTTGAGGCTATACTACGAGCAGTACTTC	CASSLRLYYEQYF
NA	TRBV12-3/TRBV12-4	TRBJ1-5	NA	TGTGCCAGTCGAACGGGCGTGGGTCAGCCCCAGCATTTT	CASRTGVGQPQHF
once	TRBV6-2/TRBV6-3	TRBJ1-5	TRBD1	TGTGCCAGCAGTTACGTTCCCGGACAGGACCCTAGCAATCAGCCCCAGCATTTT	CASSYVPGQDPSNQPQHF
NA	TRBV6-6	TRBJ1-1	NA	TGTGCCTTAAACAGAGGCGGGTCGAACACTGAAGCTTTCTTT	CALNRGGSNTEAFF
NA	TRBV6-6	TRBJ2-7	NA	TGTGCCAGTATGGCTACAGCCTACGAGCAGTACTTC	CASMATAYEQYF
NA	TRBV19	TRBJ1-5	NA	TGTGCCAGTAGTCCCGACACCGATCAGCCCCAGCATTTT	CASSPDTDQPQHF
NA	TRBV5-1	TRBJ2-3	NA	TGCGCCAGCAGCTTGGCCGTGGGAAGCGCCCACACAGATACGCAGTATTTT	CASSLAVGSAHTDTQYF
NA	TRBV5-4	TRBJ2-3	TRBD2	TGTGCCAGCAGCCCGGTGGGAGGGCTTGGCACAGATACGCAGTATTTT	CASSPVGGLGTDTQYF
NA	TRBV28	TRBJ2-1	TRBD2	TGTGCCACTCGGGCTAGCGGGAGTCGGATCGGGAATGAGCAGTTCTTC	CATRASGSRIGNEQFF
once	TRBV14	TRBJ1-6	NA	TGTGCCAGCAGCCAAAGTAGGGGCTATAATTCACCCCTCCACTTT	CASSQSRGYNSPLHF
NA	TRBV27	TRBJ1-2	NA	TGTGCCAGCAGTCCCGCGGCCTACCGATTCTATGGCTACACCTTC	CASSPAAYRFYGYTF
NA	TRBV6-1	TRBJ1-3	NA	TGTGCCAGCAGTGAATCCCAAAACACCATATATTTT	CASSESQNTIYF
NA	TRBV27	TRBJ2-7	TRBD2	TGTGCCATCCCACCCTCTTGGCGGGAGGCCTCCTACGAGCAGTACTTC	CAIPPSWREASYEQYF
NA	TRBV27	TRBJ2-6	NA	TGTGCCAGCAGTTTCGGTACTACTGGGGCCAACGTCCTGACTTTC	CASSFGTTGANVLTF
NA	TRBV3-1/TRBV3-2	TRBJ2-7	NA	TGTGCCAGCAGCCAAGAGCCGGGACTCCTAGCCGGGGAGCAGTACTTC	CASSQEPGLLAGEQYF
NA	TRBV4-2	TRBJ2-1	NA	TGTGCCAGCGGACACAATGAGCAGTTCTTC	CASGHNEQFF
once	TRBV7-2	TRBJ1-1	NA	TGTGCCAGCAGCCCCCGGCTGAATACTGAAGCTTTCTTT	CASSPRLNTEAFF
NA	TRBV5-4	TRBJ2-3	NA	TGTGCCAGCAGCCCCCCCGGCGCCACAGATACGCAGTATTTT	CASSPPGATDTQYF
NA	TRBV2	TRBJ1-2	TRBD1	TGTGCCAGCAGTGAAGAGACAGGGGTCAGAGGCTACACCTTC	CASSEETGVRGYTF
NA	TRBV27	TRBJ2-2	NA	TGTGCCAGCAGTTGGGGTACCGGGGAGCTGTTTTTT	CASSWGTGELFF
once	TRBV6-1	TRBJ2-2	NA	TGTGCCAGCAGTGAAGTTTTAGGGGCGAACACCGGGGAGCTGTTTTTT	CASSEVLGANTGELFF
NA	TRBV6-5	TRBJ2-7	TRBD1	TGTGCCAGCAGTTTAGGACAGGGGCACCGGGGGCAGTACTTC	CASSLGQGHRGQYF
NA	TRBV9	TRBJ2-3	TRBD1	TGTGCCAGCAGCGCATTTGTCGGGACAGGGGGCGTAGATACGCAGTATTTT	CASSAFVGTGGVDTQYF
once	TRBV24-1	TRBJ2-2	NA	TGTGCCACCAGTGCAGCAAGAACCCAGTTATCCGGGGAGCTGTTTTTT	CATSAARTQLSGELFF
NA	TRBV6-5	TRBJ2-6	TRBD1	TGTGCCAGCAAACAGGGGGCAGCTGGGGCCAACGTCCTGACTTTC	CASKQGAAGANVLTF
NA	TRBV2	TRBJ2-7	NA	TGTGCCAGCAGCGGGGACGGGCCCTCCTACGAGCAGTACTTC	CASSGDGPSYEQYF
NA	TRBV6-5	TRBJ2-7	NA	TGTGCCAGCAGCTCGCCCGGGACGTCCTACGAGCAGTACTTC	CASSSPGTSYEQYF
NA	TRBV5-4	TRBJ2-3	NA	TGTGCCAGCAGCCCCGTGGGCAGGAGCACAGATACGCAGTATTTT	CASSPVGRSTDTQYF
NA	TRBV30	TRBJ1-3	NA	TGTGCCTGGAGTGTAGACAGCTCGGGTGGAAACACCATATATTTT	CAWSVDSSGGNTIYF
NA	TRBV18	TRBJ2-1	NA	TGTGCCAGCTCACCACCGAGGGGACTGTACAATGAGCAGTTCTTC	CASSPPRGLYNEQFF
NA	TRBV19	TRBJ2-1	TRBD2	TGTGCCAGTAGTATAGATCTTAGTAGCGGGAGGGGAAGATACAATGAGCAGTTCTTC	CASSIDLSSGRGRYNEQFF
once	TRBV19	TRBJ2-7	NA	NA	CASTSGYEQYF
NA	TRBV18	TRBJ2-3	TRBD2	TGTGCCAGCTCACCACCGGGACTAGCGGGTATCACAGATACGCAGTATTTT	CASSPPGLAGITDTQYF
NA	TRBV28	TRBJ2-1	NA	TGTGCCAGCAGTTCCCGCTATAGTTCCTCCCGCTACAATGAGCAGTTCTTC	CASSSRYSSSRYNEQFF
NA	TRBV14	TRBJ2-7	NA	TGTGCCAGCAGCCAATACTCCTACGAGCAGTACTTC	CASSQYSYEQYF
few	TRBV18	TRBJ1-1	NA	TGTGCCAGCTCCCAAGGAGAGCGGAACACTGAAGCTTTCTTT	CASSQGERNTEAFF
NA	TRBV4-2	TRBJ1-3	TRBD1	TGTGCCAGCAGCCAGACGACAGGGAGCGACACCATATATTTT	CASSQTTGSDTIYF
NA	TRBV19	TRBJ2-1	TRBD2	TGTGCCAGTAGCACCGGGGGGGGGCCCTACAATGAGCAGTTCTTC	CASSTGGGPYNEQFF